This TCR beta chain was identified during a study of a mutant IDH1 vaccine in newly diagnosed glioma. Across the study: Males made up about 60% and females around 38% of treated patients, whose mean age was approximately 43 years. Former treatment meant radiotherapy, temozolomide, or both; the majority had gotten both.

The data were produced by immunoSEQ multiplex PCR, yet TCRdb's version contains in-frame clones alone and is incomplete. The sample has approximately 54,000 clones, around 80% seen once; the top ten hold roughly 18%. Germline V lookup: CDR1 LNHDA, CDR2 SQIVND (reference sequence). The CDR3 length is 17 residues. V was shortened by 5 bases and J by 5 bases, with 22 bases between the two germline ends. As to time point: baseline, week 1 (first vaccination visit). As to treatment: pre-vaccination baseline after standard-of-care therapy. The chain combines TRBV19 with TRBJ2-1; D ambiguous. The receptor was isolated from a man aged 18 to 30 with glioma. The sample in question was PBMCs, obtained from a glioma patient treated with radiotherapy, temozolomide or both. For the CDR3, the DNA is TGTGCCAGTAGTCCACTGTTAGTGACAAACCTTAACAATGAGCAGTTCTTC. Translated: CASSPLLVTNLNNEQFF.